This passage covers 30 T cell receptor beta chains from one sample sequenced in a study of blood T cell repertoires in COVID-19. The assay was immunoSEQ multiplex PCR, and TCRdb's table has in-frame clones only and misses some. The sample lists approximately 260,000 clones; approximately 86% were seen once. The sequenced sample consisted of peripheral blood. These receptor sequences come from a man in his sixties who had recovered from COVID-19.

This clone came up many times. Other DNA sequences from this sample encode an identical CDR3 as well. The V gene is TRBV27, the J gene TRBJ1-2; 10 nucleotides align to TRBD1. Unmatched junction bases numbered 7, after V lost 4 bases and J lost 5 bases. There are 15 residues in the CDR3. The germline gives CDR1 MNHEY, CDR2 SMNVEV (reference sequence). The CDR3 coding sequence is TGTGCCAGCAGTTACCGGGACAGGGGAAGGTATGGCTACACCTTC. It is translated as CASSYRDRGRYGYTF.

The chain is built from TRBV27 and TRBJ1-2, with TRBD1 identical over 10 bases. CDR1 is MNHEY, CDR2 SMNVEV, per germline (reference sequence). The CDR3 extends over 16 amino acids. V trimming: 6 bases; J trimming: 7 bases; junction bases outside the gene matches: 14. CDR3 nucleotides: TGTGCCAGCAGAGGGACAGGGGTTAGGGGACGTCTTGGCTACACCTTC. Translated: CASRGTGVRGRLGYTF.

This chain joins TRBV24-1 and TRBJ1-1; D unresolved. V gave up 2 bases and J gave up 5 bases, with 8 bases separating them. This CDR3 spans 13 amino acids. Germline CDR1 and CDR2: KGHDR and SFDVKD. This CDR3 is CATSDSGWTEAFF. CDR3 coding DNA: TGTGCCACCAGTGATTCGGGTTGGACTGAAGCTTTCTTT.

This rearrangement joins TRBV3-1 (or the pseudogene TRBV3-2) to TRBJ1-4; 12 bases are a match to TRBD1. The CDR3 covers 15 residues. Germline values: CDR1 LGHDT, CDR2 YNNKEL (reference sequence). V was clipped by 4 bases and J by 7 bases; unmatched bases: 4. The CDR3 loop is CASSPPGQGAEKLFF. The CDR3 bases are TGTGCCAGCAGCCCTCCGGGACAGGGGGCTGAAAAACTGTTTTTT.

The chain recombines TRBV28 with TRBJ1-2; maybe TRBD1 (6 bases). The CDR3 has 13 amino acids. Deletions cut 2 bases from V and 3 bases from J, with 7 bases between. Germline V gene lookup returns CDR1 MDHEN and CDR2 SYDVKM. The CDR3 loop reads CASSLGQYYGYTF. DNA of the CDR3: TGTGCCAGCAGTTTAGGACAGTACTATGGCTACACCTTC.

The chain employs TRBV6-5 and TRBJ1-1, with a weak D call TRBD1 (5 bases). V was clipped by 8 bases and J by 0 bases, with 13 bases between them. The V gene's germline CDR1 is MNHEY and CDR2 SVGAGI. The CDR3 has 14 residues. The CDR3 region has the DNA TGTGCCAGCTTACAGGACGGTCTGAACACTGAAGCTTTCTTT. Translation: CASLQDGLNTEAFF.

The rearrangement uses TRBV6-5 and TRBJ1-1, with D perhaps matching TRBD1 (6 bases). Per the germline V gene, CDR1 is MNHEY and CDR2 is SVGAGI. V gave up 5 bases and J gave up 2 bases, with 12 bases separating them. This CDR3 has 14 residues. CDR3 bases: TGTGCCAGCAGTAGATTACAGGGTAACACTGAAGCTTTCTTT. Translated, it gives CASSRLQGNTEAFF.

The chain employs TRBV14 and TRBJ2-4, with 10 bases aligning to TRBD1. With V trimmed by 0 bases and J by 8 bases, 7 bases remained unmatched. Germline CDR1 SGHDN, CDR2 FVKESK. CDR3 length equals 16 residues. The CDR3 here is CASSQDLAGTGDIQYF. CDR3 bases: TGTGCCAGCAGCCAAGATTTGGCCGGGACAGGGGACATTCAGTACTTC.

This clone was seen only once. V gene TRBV7-9 combines with J gene TRBJ2-7; TRBD2 matches 11 bases. With V trimmed by 5 bases and J by 0 bases, 9 bases remained unmatched. The CDR3 extends over 17 amino acids. The germline V gene has CDR1 SEHNR and CDR2 FQNEAQ (reference sequence). The CDR3 nucleotides are TGTGCCAGCAGCCAGGGACTAGCGGTTGAGAGCTCCTACGAGCAGTACGTC. Protein sequence: CASSQGLAVESSYEQYV.

This chain uses TRBV28 with TRBJ1-2; no reliable D call. CDR1 and CDR2 (germline): MDHEN, SYDVKM. The CDR3 has 13 amino acids. V lost 5 bases and J 2 bases, leaving 9 bases between the germline ends. CDR3 protein: CASSPHENYGYTF. The CDR3 DNA is TGTGCCAGCAGTCCCCACGAGAACTATGGCTACACCTTC.

The chain is built from TRBV13 and TRBJ2-7; 16 nucleotides line up with TRBD2. In germline, CDR1 is PRHDT, CDR2 FYEKMQ (reference sequence). V trimming: 11 bases; J trimming: 0 bases; junction bases outside the gene matches: 13. CDR3 length: 18 amino acids. The CDR3 bases are TGTGCCCTAAGGGACGGGACTAGCGGGGGGGTTAGCTCCTACGAGCAGTACTTC. This codes for CALRDGTSGGVSSYEQYF.

The V gene is TRBV6-5, the J gene TRBJ2-7, with D perhaps TRBD1 (6 bases). V was shortened by 6 bases and J by 4 bases, with 16 bases between the two germline ends. Germline-derived CDR1 and CDR2 are MNHEY and SVGAGI. The CDR3 covers 14 residues. The CDR3 loop is CASSRTDSQYEQYV. As DNA, the CDR3 is TGTGCCAGCAGCCGCACGGACAGCCAGTACGAGCAGTACGTC.

V and J are TRBV11-2 and TRBJ2-6; D gene unclear. This CDR3 region has 14 residues. Germline-derived CDR1 and CDR2 are SGHAT and FQNNGV. V was pared by 5 bases and J by 0 bases, with 5 bases between. Here the CDR3 DNA reads TGTGCCAGCAGCCCCCACTCTGGGGCCAACGTCCTGACTTTC. Translated, it gives CASSPHSGANVLTF.

The V and J genes are TRBV5-6 and TRBJ2-3; D might be TRBD1 (5 bases). Trimming cost V 2 bases and J 3 bases, with 13 bases left between them. This CDR3 has 15 amino acids. Germline V gene lookup returns CDR1 SGHDT and CDR2 YYEEEE. The CDR3 reads CASSFLGQVTDTQYF. The CDR3 DNA is TGTGCCAGCAGCTTTTTGGGGCAGGTAACAGATACGCAGTATTTT.

The chain combines TRBV12-3 or TRBV12-4 with TRBJ2-1; no firm D call. V shed 2 bases and J shed 15 bases, with 17 bases lying between them. The CDR3 spans 13 residues. The CDR3 coding sequence is TGTGCCAGCAGTTTAACGGGTAATTTGGATACGTTCTTC. As protein: CASSLTGNLDTFF.

The V gene is TRBV27, the J gene TRBJ1-3; unclear D gene. The CDR3 is 14 residues long. The ends were cut back, 4 bases at V and 2 bases at J, with 9 bases in the middle. In germline, CDR1 is MNHEY, CDR2 SMNVEV (reference sequence). The CDR3 nucleotides are TGTGCCAGCAGTTCTCACGAGGCTGGAAACACCATATATTTT. Protein sequence: CASSSHEAGNTIYF.

This clone was seen just once. The chain recombines TRBV18 with TRBJ1-6; TRBD1 aligns across 7 bases. There are 18 residues in the CDR3. Germline trimming cut 2 bases from V and 9 bases from J; bases unmatched to any gene: 16. Germline loops: CDR1 KGHSH, CDR2 LQKENI. CDR3 DNA: TGTGCCAGCTCACCAATTGGACAGGATGGTCAGTGGCGTTCACCCCTCCACTTT. This translates into CASSPIGQDGQWRSPLHF.

The sample holds one count of this clone. The gene calls are TRBV6-6 and TRBJ1-5, with TRBD1 as a possible D gene (6 bases). Deletions cut 6 bases from V and 11 bases from J, with 11 bases between. Looked up from germline, CDR1 is MNHNY and CDR2 is SVGAGI (reference sequence). The CDR3 has 11 amino acids. The CDR3 nucleotides read TGTGCCAGCAGCACAGGGCGGTCCCAGCATTTT. It translates to CASSTGRSQHF.

This chain connects TRBV5-1 to TRBJ2-7; D is perhaps TRBD1 (5 bases). Trimming removed 5 bases at V and 5 bases at J, with 23 bases between. The CDR3 is 16 residues long. CDR1 and CDR2 from the germline V gene are SGHRS and YFSETQ. The DNA for the CDR3 is TGCGCCAGCAGACCCTCCAGTCAGGGTTTTTCCAACGAGCAGTACGTC. It specifies CASRPSSQGFSNEQYV.

The V call is TRBV27, the J call TRBJ1-5; TRBD1 matches 9 bases. The junction had 10 bases not matched to a gene; V was cut back by 4 bases and J by 0 bases. CDR1 is MNHEY and CDR2 is SMNVEV in the germline V gene (reference sequence). The CDR3 consists of 18 residues. CDR3 region: CASSSGTGTTNSNQPQHF. The CDR3 DNA reads as TGTGCCAGCAGTTCCGGGACAGGGACTACTAATAGCAATCAGCCCCAGCATTTT.

V and J are TRBV12-3 or TRBV12-4 and TRBJ2-7; 7 nucleotides align to TRBD1. The CDR3 is made up of 11 amino acids. Losses at the gene ends were 8 bases for V and 5 bases for J; bases not matched to a gene: 3. The CDR3 loop reads CASSRGHEQYF. CDR3 sequence (DNA): TGTGCCAGCTCTAGGGGGCACGAGCAGTACTTC.

The rearrangement links TRBV6-5 to TRBJ2-2, with 10 nucleotides matching TRBD1. V dropped 6 bases and J dropped 7; count of bases not matched to a gene: 5. The CDR3 runs to 14 residues. Looked up from germline, CDR1 is MNHEY and CDR2 is SVGAGI. The CDR3 DNA follows: TGTGCCAGCAGGGGACAGGGGAGGGTCGGGGAGCTGTTTTTT. Protein: CASRGQGRVGELFF.

Turning to this clone: Other DNA sequences in this specimen translate into the identical CDR3. The chain is built from TRBV7-8 and TRBJ1-1; D might be TRBD1 (5 bases). V gave up 1 base and J gave up 1 base, with 7 bases separating them. Per the germline V gene, CDR1 is SGHVS and CDR2 is FQNEAQ. The CDR3 consists of 14 residues. The CDR3 is CASSLVGGNTEAFF. The CDR3 region has the DNA TGTGCCAGCAGCTTAGTCGGGGGGAACACTGAAGCTTTCTTT.

This clone has a handful of counts. The chain recombines TRBV5-1 with TRBJ2-7, with 12 bases aligning to TRBD1. Germline values: CDR1 SGHRS, CDR2 YFSETQ. The length of the CDR3 is 13 residues. Losses at the gene ends were 4 bases for V and 12 bases for J; bases not matched to a gene: 8. This CDR3 reads CASSPGTGGYMYF. The CDR3 DNA reads as TGCGCCAGCAGCCCCGGGACAGGGGGCTACATGTACTTC.

V is TRBV27 and J is TRBJ2-1, with a possible D match to TRBD2 (6 bases). The CDR3 runs 15 residues. Germline V gene sequence: CDR1 MNHEY, CDR2 SMNVEV (reference sequence). V lost 6 bases, J lost 6 bases, and 18 bases lay in between. The CDR3 bases are TGTGCCAGCAGACCCGGAGGGCGGGGAGGCAATGAGCAGTTCTTC. Translated, it gives CASRPGGRGGNEQFF.

The chain joins TRBV27 to TRBJ1-2, with 9 nucleotides matching TRBD1. Germline CDR1 is MNHEY and CDR2 is SMNVEV (reference sequence). This CDR3 has 14 amino acids. Trimming cost V 6 bases and J 6 bases; bases outside gene matches: 8. CDR3 region: CASSQNRGLDGYTF. The CDR3 region has the DNA TGTGCCAGCAGCCAGAACAGGGGGCTAGATGGCTACACCTTC.

The gene calls are TRBV6-5 and TRBJ2-3, with 8 bases matching TRBD2. Per the germline V gene, CDR1 is MNHEY and CDR2 is SVGAGI. V shed 1 base, J shed 4 bases, and the junction held 7 bases outside the gene matches. The CDR3 is 16 residues long. The CDR3 bases are TGTGCCAGCAGTTACTGGCGGGCGGGAGGATCAGATACGCAGTATTTT. It specifies CASSYWRAGGSDTQYF.

This chain joins TRBV21-1 and TRBJ1-2; the listed D gene, TRBD1, was not tested against the DNA. TRBV21-1 is flagged as a pseudogene. The CDR3 runs to 18 residues. CDR3 nucleotides: TGTGCCAGCAGCACGAGGGACAGGTCCCTTATGACTCGCTATGGCTACACCTTC. Translating gives CASSTRDRSLMTRYGYTF.

The chain carries TRBV4-1 and TRBJ2-7; 7 bases match TRBD1. Germline CDR1 reads MGHRA; CDR2 reads YSYEKL. The CDR3 covers 15 residues. Losses at the gene ends were 1 base for V and 5 bases for J; bases not matched to a gene: 8. As DNA, the CDR3 is TGCGCCAGCAGCCAAGGACAGGGCAGGGCCGACGAGCAGTACTTC. Translated, it gives CASSQGQGRADEQYF.

The chain carries TRBV6-5 and TRBJ1-2; TRBD1 is a possible D gene (5 bases). Germline values: CDR1 MNHEY, CDR2 SVGAGI. Trimming pared 7 bases from V and 3 bases from J, leaving 9 bases between. The CDR3 is 12 residues long. Here the CDR3 reads CASKQQDYGYTF. CDR3 nucleotides: TGTGCCAGCAAACAACAGGACTATGGCTACACCTTC.